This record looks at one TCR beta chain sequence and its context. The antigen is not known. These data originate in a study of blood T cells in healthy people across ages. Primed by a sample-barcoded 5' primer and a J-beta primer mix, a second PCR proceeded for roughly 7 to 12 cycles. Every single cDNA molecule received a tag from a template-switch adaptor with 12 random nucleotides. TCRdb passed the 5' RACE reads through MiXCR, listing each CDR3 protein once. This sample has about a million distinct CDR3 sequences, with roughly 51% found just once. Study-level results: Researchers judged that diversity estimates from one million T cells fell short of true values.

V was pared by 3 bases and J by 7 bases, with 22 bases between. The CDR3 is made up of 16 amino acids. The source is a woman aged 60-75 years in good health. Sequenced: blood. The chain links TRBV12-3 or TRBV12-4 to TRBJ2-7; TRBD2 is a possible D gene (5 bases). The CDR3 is CASSFLWGAHYNEQYF. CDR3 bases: TGTGCCAGCAGTTTCCTCTGGGGAGCGCACTACAATGAGCAGTACTTC.